A selection of T cell receptor beta chains follows, all from one sample in a study of CD8 T cells in ankylosing spondylitis. TCRdb re-called the 5' RACE reads with MiXCR, one entry per CDR3 protein. The sample holds 380,000 or so distinct CDR3 sequences, roughly 20% seen once. Sequencing input: blood, either unsorted or a sorted T cell fraction (not recorded which). The receptors stem from a male donor with ankylosing spondylitis or in good health (not recorded which). CDR3s include the opening cysteine and the closing phenylalanine or tryptophan.

>TRBJ2-7|TRBV27
CASASLKNEQYF
>TRBJ2-1|TRBV29-1
CSVLGSNEQFF
>TRBJ2-7|TRBV5-5
CASSPDRIFYEQYF
>TRBJ2-1|TRBV27
CASSFTTGQAYNEQFF
>TRBJ2-1|TRBV4-1
CASSRAGGDYNEQFF
>TRBJ2-5|TRBV30
CAWSVLGGRWETQYF
>TRBJ2-1|TRBV2
CASTGWDRAYEQFF
>TRBJ2-2|TRBV4-1
CASSQEPNTGELFF
>TRBJ2-1|TRBV28
CASSPVPAAYEQFF
>TRBJ2-7|TRBV4-1
CASSQGPGQKAYEQYF